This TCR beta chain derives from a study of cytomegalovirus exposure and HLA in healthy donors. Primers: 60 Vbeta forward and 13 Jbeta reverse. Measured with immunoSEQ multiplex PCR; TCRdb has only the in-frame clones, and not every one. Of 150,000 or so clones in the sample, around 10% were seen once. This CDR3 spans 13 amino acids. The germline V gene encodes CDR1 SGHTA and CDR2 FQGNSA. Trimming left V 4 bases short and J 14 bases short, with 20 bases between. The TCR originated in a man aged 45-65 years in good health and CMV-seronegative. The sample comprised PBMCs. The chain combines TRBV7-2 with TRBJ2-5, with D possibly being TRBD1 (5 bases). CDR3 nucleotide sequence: TGTGCCAGCAGCTCCGAATTAGGCAGGGCCCTATACTTC. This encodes CASSSELGRALYF.